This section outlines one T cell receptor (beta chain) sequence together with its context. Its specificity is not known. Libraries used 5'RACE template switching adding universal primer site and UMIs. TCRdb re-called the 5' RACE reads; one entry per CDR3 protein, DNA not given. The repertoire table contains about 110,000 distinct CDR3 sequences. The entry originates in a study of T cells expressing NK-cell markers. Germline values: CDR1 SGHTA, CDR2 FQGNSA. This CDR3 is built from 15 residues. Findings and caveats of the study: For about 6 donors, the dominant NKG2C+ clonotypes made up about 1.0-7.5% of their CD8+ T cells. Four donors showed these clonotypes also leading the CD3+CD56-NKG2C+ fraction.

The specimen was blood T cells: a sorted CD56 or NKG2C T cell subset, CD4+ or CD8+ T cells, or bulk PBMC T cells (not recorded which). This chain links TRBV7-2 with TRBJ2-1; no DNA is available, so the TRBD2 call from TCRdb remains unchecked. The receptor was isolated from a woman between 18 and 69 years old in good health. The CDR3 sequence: CASSLVAGAYNEQFF.